This TCR beta chain was captured in a study of T cells in Graves' hyperthyroidism and ophthalmopathy. Study overall: Any treatment followed the collection of peripheral blood at initial diagnosis.

Points from the study as a whole: In blood, most of the thyroid clonotypes expanded above 0.001 were also present.

This clonotype was counted a few times. As yet, its antigen is unknown. The authors obtained PBMCs from about 9.5 ml of fresh peripheral blood. The CDR3 is 16 amino acids. The V and J ends lost 3 bases and 1 base respectively, with 12 bases between them. Germline loops: CDR1 ENHRY, CDR2 SYGVKD. Amplification yielded TCR beta CDR3 regions, with RNA transcripts as the source. HTBI primers drove first-round RT-PCR of the TCR CDR3. TCRdb recomputed calls from the multiplex PCR reads with MiXCR, one row per CDR3 protein. Seen here are some 500,000 distinct CDR3 sequences, around a quarter observed once, and the top ten hold approximately 10%.

Sequencing input: blood. The receptor's source is a woman in her 30s with Graves' ophthalmopathy. This chain uses TRBV10-3 with TRBJ2-2; D is unresolved. The CDR3 protein is CAISEDGPQNTGELFF. CDR3 sequence (DNA): TGTGCCATCAGTGAAGACGGTCCACAGAACACCGGGGAGCTGTTTTTT.